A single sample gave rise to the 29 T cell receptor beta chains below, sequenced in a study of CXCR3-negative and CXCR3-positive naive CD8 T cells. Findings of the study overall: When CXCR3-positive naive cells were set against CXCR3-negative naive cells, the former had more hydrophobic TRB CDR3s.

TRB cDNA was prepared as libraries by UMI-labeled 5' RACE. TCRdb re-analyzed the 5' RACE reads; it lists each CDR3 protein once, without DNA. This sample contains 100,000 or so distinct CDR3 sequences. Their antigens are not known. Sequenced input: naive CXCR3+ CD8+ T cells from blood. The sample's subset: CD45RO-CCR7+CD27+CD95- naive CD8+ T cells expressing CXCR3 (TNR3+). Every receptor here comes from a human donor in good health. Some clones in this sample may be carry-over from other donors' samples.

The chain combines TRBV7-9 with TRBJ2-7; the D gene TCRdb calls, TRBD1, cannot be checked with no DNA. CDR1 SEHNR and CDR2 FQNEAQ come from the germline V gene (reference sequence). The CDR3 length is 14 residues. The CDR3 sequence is CASSSKLGGLEQYF.

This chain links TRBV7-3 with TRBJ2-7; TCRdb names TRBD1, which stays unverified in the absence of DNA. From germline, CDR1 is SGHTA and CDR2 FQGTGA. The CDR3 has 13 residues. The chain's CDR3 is CASSLTGGGEQYF.

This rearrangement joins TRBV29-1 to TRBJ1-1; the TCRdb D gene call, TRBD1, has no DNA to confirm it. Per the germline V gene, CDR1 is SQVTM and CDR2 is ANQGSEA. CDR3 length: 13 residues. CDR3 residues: CSVMGQGVGEAFF.

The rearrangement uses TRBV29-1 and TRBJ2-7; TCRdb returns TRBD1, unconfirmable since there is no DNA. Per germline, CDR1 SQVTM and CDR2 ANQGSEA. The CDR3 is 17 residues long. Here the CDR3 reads CSVAGEEQGGPAYEQYF.

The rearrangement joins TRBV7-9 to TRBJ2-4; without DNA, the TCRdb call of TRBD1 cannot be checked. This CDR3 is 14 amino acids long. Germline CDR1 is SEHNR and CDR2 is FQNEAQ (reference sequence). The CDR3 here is CASSLITPVDIQYF.

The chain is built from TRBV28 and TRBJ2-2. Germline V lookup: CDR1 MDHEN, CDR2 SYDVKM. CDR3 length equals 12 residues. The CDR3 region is CASSDFDGELFF.

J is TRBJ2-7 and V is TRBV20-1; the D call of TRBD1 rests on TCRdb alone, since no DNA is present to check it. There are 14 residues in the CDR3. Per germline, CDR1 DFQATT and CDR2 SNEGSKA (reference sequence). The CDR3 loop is CSARDQQGVYEQYF.

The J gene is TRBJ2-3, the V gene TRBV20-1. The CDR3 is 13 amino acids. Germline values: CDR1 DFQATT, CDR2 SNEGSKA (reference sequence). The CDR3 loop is CSARTPYTDTQYF.

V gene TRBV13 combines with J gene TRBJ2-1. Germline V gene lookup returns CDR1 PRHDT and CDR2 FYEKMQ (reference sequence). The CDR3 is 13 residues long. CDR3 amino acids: CASSLESSNEQFF.

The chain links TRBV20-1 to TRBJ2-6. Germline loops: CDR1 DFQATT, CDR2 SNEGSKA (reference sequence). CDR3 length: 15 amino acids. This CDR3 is CSARDRNSGANVLTF.

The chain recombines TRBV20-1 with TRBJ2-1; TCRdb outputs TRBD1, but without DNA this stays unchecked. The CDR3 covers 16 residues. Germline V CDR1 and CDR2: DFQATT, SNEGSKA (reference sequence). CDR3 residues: CSARDGTGATYNEQFF.

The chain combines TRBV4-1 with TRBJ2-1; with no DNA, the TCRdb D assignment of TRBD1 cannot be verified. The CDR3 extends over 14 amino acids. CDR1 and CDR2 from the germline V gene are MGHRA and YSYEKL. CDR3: CASAQGGWYNEQFF.

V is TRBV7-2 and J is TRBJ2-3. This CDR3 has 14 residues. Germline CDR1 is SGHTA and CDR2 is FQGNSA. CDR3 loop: CASSLAQLVDTQYF.

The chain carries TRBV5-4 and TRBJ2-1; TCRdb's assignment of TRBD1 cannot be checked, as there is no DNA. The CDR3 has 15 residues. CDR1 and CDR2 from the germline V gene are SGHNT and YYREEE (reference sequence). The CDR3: CASSPWKGDYNEQFF.

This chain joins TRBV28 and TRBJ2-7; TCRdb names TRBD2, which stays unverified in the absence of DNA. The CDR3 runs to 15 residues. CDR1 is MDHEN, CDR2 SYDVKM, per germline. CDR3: CASSSGTSGVHEQYF.

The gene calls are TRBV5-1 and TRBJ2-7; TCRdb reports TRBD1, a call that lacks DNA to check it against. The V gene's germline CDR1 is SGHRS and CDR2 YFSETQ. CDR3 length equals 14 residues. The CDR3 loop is CASSLDMGGTEQYF.

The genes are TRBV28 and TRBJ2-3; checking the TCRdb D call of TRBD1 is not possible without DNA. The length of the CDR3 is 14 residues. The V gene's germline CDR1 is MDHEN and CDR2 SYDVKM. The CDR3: CASRPTGSRDTQYF.

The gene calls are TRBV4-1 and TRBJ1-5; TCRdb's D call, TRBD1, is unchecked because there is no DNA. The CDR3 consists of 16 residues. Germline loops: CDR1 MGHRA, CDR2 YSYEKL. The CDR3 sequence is CASSQGTEWGNQPQHF.

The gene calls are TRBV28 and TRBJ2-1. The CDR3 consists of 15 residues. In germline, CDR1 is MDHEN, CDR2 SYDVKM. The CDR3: CASSLFGISYNEQFF. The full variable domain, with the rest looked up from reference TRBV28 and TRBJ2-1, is DVKVTQSSRYLVKRTGEKVFLECVQDMDHENMFWYRQDPGLGLRLIYFSYDVKMKEKGDIPEGYSVSREKKERFSLILESASTNQTSMYLCASSLFGISYNEQFFGPGTRLTVL.

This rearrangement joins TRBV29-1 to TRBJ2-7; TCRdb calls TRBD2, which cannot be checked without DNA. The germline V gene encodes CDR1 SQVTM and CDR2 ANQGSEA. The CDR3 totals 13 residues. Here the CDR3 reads CSARTSGVYEQYF.

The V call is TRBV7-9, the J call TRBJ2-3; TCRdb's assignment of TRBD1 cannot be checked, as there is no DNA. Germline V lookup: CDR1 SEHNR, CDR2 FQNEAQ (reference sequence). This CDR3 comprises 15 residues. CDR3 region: CASSLRTPSTDTQYF.

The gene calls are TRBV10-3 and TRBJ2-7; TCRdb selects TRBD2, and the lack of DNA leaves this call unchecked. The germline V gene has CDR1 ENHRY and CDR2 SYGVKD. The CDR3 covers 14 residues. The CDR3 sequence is CASNKRGLSYEQYF.

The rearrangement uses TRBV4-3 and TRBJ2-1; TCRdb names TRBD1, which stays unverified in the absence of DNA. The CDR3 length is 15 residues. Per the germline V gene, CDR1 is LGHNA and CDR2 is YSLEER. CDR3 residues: CASSQDYRQTNEQFF.

CDR3 protein: CASSWGTGETGEQFF. The rearrangement joins TRBV7-9 to TRBJ2-1; checking the TCRdb D call of TRBD1 is not possible without DNA. The germline gives CDR1 SEHNR, CDR2 FQNEAQ (reference sequence). The CDR3 loop spans 15 amino acids.

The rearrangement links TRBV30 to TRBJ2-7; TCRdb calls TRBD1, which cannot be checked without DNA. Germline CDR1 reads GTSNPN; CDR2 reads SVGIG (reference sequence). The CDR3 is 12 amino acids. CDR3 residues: CAWERQAGEQYF.

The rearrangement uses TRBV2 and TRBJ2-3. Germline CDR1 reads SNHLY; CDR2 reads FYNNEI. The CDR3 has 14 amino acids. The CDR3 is CASSEAAVGATQYF.

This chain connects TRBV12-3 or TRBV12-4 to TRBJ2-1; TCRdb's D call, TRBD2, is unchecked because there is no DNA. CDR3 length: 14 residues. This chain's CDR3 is CASSELAGYIEQFF.

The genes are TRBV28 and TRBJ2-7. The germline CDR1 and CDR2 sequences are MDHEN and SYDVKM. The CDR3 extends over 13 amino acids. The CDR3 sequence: CASSWVSSYEQYF.

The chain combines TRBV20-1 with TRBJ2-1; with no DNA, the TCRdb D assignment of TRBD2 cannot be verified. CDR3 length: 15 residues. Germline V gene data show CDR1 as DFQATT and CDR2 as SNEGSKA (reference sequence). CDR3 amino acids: CSARERDYDSDEQFF.